This TCR beta chain was found in a study of CD8+ T cells in alopecia areata. Germline CDR1 and CDR2: SGHTA and FQGNSA. V shed 4 bases, J shed 4 bases, and the junction held 1 base outside the gene matches. The CDR3 spans 14 residues. The treatment is: oral pan-JAK inhibitor, 5-10 mg twice daily. Isolated RNA was reverse transcribed into cDNA used as the sequencing template. Measured with immunoSEQ multiplex PCR; TCRdb has only the in-frame clones, and not every one. The sample has fewer than 250,000 clones; around 43% are singletons. The sequence was obtained from a human donor with alopecia areata. Sequenced here: CD4+ T cells sorted from blood, sampled around week 37, from a patient treated with tofacitinib. The rearrangement uses TRBV7-2 and TRBJ2-2; TRBD1 matches 9 bases. In DNA form, the CDR3 reads TGTGCCAGCAGCTGGGACAGGGTCACCGGGGAGCTGTTTTTT. It is translated as CASSWDRVTGELFF.